The 8 T cell receptor beta chains below all came from one sample that was sequenced in a study of shared clonotypes between healthy human individuals. Produced via immunoSEQ multiplex PCR; TCRdb's table is partial and in-frame only. This sample has some 2 million clones, with about 94% found just once. CD45RO negativity and positive selection for CCR7 defined naive CD8 cells, a population that excluded terminally differentiated effector memory CD45RA+ cells. Sample: naive CD8+ T cells sorted from blood. The receptor source for this set is a man aged 18 to 29 in good health.

The chain couples TRBV2 to TRBJ2-5, with D perhaps matching TRBD2 (5 bases). Trimming shortened V by 4 bases and J by 3 bases, and 9 bases separated the two germline ends. Germline-derived CDR1 and CDR2 are SNHLY and FYNNEI. This CDR3 spans 13 amino acids. CDR3 residues: CASSAAVEETQYF. The CDR3 DNA follows: TGTGCCAGCAGTGCAGCGGTCGAAGAGACCCAGTACTTC. Based on the CDR3 plus reference TRBV2 and TRBJ2-5, the full variable domain is EPEVTQTPSHQVTQMGQEVILRCVPISNHLYFYWYRQILGQKVEFLVSFYNNEISEKSEIFDDQFSVERPDGSNFTLKIRSTKLEDSAMYFCASSAAVEETQYFGPGTRLLVL.

V usage is TRBV4-2 and J usage is TRBJ2-7; the D is unclear. Germline assignment: CDR1 LGHNA and CDR2 YNFKEQ. The CDR3 is 13 amino acids. The V gene lost 0 bases and the J gene lost 6 bases, with 9 bases spanning the gap. The CDR3 protein is CASSQDHLAEQYF. CDR3 nucleotide sequence: TGTGCCAGCAGCCAAGATCACTTAGCCGAGCAGTACTTC.

The chain employs TRBV7-8 and TRBJ1-3; D gene ambiguous. V was clipped by 1 base and J by 0 bases, with 7 bases between them. This CDR3 is 15 amino acids long. Germline V gene data show CDR1 as SGHVS and CDR2 as FQNEAQ. For the CDR3, the DNA is TGTGCCAGCAGCTTAGTCGGGAGCTCTGGAAACACCATATATTTT. It specifies CASSLVGSSGNTIYF.

This clone was detected only once. The chain joins TRBV10-2 to TRBJ2-7; TRBD2 matches 10 bases. CDR1 and CDR2 (germline): WSHSY, SAAADI. J lost 8 bases, V lost 6 bases, and 13 bases had no gene match. The CDR3 spans 15 residues. This CDR3 is CASRAGLAEIRQQYF. In nucleotides, the CDR3 is TGCGCCAGCAGAGCCGGACTAGCGGAAATACGACAGCAGTACTTC.

CDR3 coding DNA: TGTGCCAGCAGCTACAGTGGGTTCTACGAGCAGTACTTC. This translates into CASSYSGFYEQYF. The chain is built from TRBV7-9 and TRBJ2-7; unclear D gene. Per the germline V gene, CDR1 is SEHNR and CDR2 is FQNEAQ (reference sequence). CDR3 length: 13 amino acids. The V and J ends lost 4 bases and 3 bases respectively, with 10 bases between them.

The chain recombines TRBV9 with TRBJ2-1; D is possibly TRBD2 (5 bases). The CDR3 has 13 residues. Germline V gene data show CDR1 as SGDLS and CDR2 as YYNGEE. The V gene lost 4 bases and the J gene lost 7 bases, with 12 bases spanning the gap. This chain's CDR3 is CASSLRTPNEQFF. The CDR3 region has the DNA TGTGCCAGCAGCCTCCGGACTCCTAATGAGCAGTTCTTC. Looking up the rest from reference TRBV9 and TRBJ2-1 gives the full variable domain: DSGVTQTPKHLITATGQRVTLRCSPRSGDLSVYWYQQSLDQGLQFLIQYYNGEERAKGNILERFSAQQFPDLHSELNLSSLELGDSALYFCASSLRTPNEQFFGPGTRLTVL.

The CDR3 sequence is CSVEEDRDAYNEQFF. CDR3 bases: TGCAGCGTTGAGGAGGATCGGGACGCTTACAATGAGCAGTTCTTC. The V gene is TRBV29-1, the J gene TRBJ2-1; tentatively, D is TRBD1 or TRBD2 (5 bases each). Per germline, CDR1 SQVTM and CDR2 ANQGSEA. The V gene lost 3 bases and the J gene lost 4 bases, with 16 bases spanning the gap. The CDR3 covers 15 residues.

The V call is TRBV4-1, the J call TRBJ2-1, with 9 nucleotides matching TRBD2. Germline assignment: CDR1 MGHRA and CDR2 YSYEKL. Losses at the gene ends were 1 base for V and 7 bases for J; bases not matched to a gene: 5. The CDR3 is 15 residues long. The CDR3 DNA reads as TGCGCCAGCAGCCAAGGAACGCGGGGGGGTAATGAGCAGTTCTTC. As protein: CASSQGTRGGNEQFF.